This T cell receptor beta chain was identified in a study of PD-L1 blockade in urothelial cancer. Using immunoSEQ multiplex PCR, the repertoire was profiled, and TCRdb retains in-frame clones only, with some absent. The sample has more than 60,000 clones, roughly 86% seen once. Time point noted: peripheral blood 6 weeks after treatment start. This CDR3 spans 15 amino acids. V shed 1 base, J shed 4 bases, and the junction held 6 bases outside the gene matches. In germline, CDR1 is GTSNPN, CDR2 SVGIG (reference sequence). This clone was picked up one time. Sample: PBMCs, taken around atezolizumab (anti-PD-L1) treatment. The chain joins TRBV30 to TRBJ1-4; TRBD1 matches at 7 bases. The sequence was collected from a man aged 55 to 69 with urothelial cancer. For the CDR3, the DNA is TGTGCCTGGAGTGGGGGGGACAGCGTTAATGAAAAACTGTTTTTT. This encodes CAWSGGDSVNEKLFF.